These 13 T cell receptor beta chains were sequenced from one sample in a study of T cells in Graves' hyperthyroidism and ophthalmopathy. Amplified TCR beta CDR3 regions came from RNA transcripts. Using the HTBI primer set, a first-round RT-PCR was run on the TCR CDR3. A single record per CDR3 protein comes from TCRdb applying MiXCR to the multiplex PCR reads. The sample consists of hundreds of thousands of distinct CDR3 sequences, 30% to 40% of them appearing once. The sample was blood. The receptor set was obtained from a middle-aged woman with Graves' hyperthyroidism.

This clonotype was found a few times. The rearrangement links TRBV20-1 to TRBJ1-5; 12 nucleotides match TRBD1. The CDR3 covers 19 residues. Per the germline V gene, CDR1 is DFQATT and CDR2 is SNEGSKA (reference sequence). J gave up 0 bases and V 6 bases, and 15 bases lay outside the gene matches. The CDR3 DNA reads as TGCAGTGCCTACTCTGCCGGGACAGGGGGCGTGGGTAGCAATCAGCCCCAGCATTTT. Its protein product is CSAYSAGTGGVGSNQPQHF.

This chain uses TRBV7-9 with TRBJ2-7; a possible D gene is TRBD1 (6 bases). V was trimmed by 6 bases and J by 2 bases, leaving 17 bases between them. CDR1 SEHNR and CDR2 FQNEAQ come from the germline V gene (reference sequence). This CDR3 spans 15 amino acids. The chain's CDR3 is CASSIRLGGAYEQYF. In nucleotides, the CDR3 is TGTGCCAGCAGTATCCGATTAGGGGGAGCCTACGAGCAGTACTTC. Full variable domain (remainder filled in from reference TRBV7-9 and TRBJ2-7): DTGVSQNPRHKITKRGQNVTFRCDPISEHNRLYWYRQTLGQGPEFLTYFQNEAQLEKSRLLSDRFSAERPKGSFSTLEIQRTEQGDSAMYLCASSIRLGGAYEQYFGPGTRLTVT.

J is TRBJ2-7 and V is TRBV15; D gene ambiguous. The germline V gene has CDR1 LNHNV and CDR2 YYDKDF (reference sequence). This CDR3 is 13 amino acids long. Trimming shortened V by 0 bases and J by 6 bases, and 9 bases separated the two germline ends. CDR3 in amino acids: CATSRDPGTEQYF. CDR3 in DNA: TGTGCCACCAGCAGAGATCCAGGAACCGAGCAGTACTTC.

The CDR3 loop is CASKIGTNTGELFF. The CDR3 region has the DNA TGCGCCAGCAAGATAGGAACGAACACCGGGGAGCTGTTTTTT. The chain uses TRBV5-1 and TRBJ2-2; D ambiguous. Per the germline V gene, CDR1 is SGHRS and CDR2 is YFSETQ. V gave up 6 bases and J gave up 0 bases, with 9 bases separating them. The CDR3 contains 14 residues.

The chain combines TRBV7-3 with TRBJ1-2; TRBD1 aligns across 8 bases. Germline loops: CDR1 SGHTA, CDR2 FQGTGA. Losses at the gene ends were 5 bases for V and 4 bases for J; bases not matched to a gene: 6. The CDR3 extends over 14 amino acids. This CDR3 is CASSPRGHSYGYTF. Written as DNA, the CDR3 is TGTGCCAGCAGCCCCAGGGGGCATAGCTATGGCTACACCTTC.

This clonotype was found a few times. V gene TRBV7-2 combines with J gene TRBJ1-2, with D perhaps matching TRBD1 (5 bases). Trimming left V 5 bases short and J 3 bases short, with 16 bases between. Germline-derived CDR1 and CDR2 are SGHTA and FQGNSA. This CDR3 is built from 15 residues. The CDR3 loop reads CASSQVAGNHYGYTF. CDR3 DNA: TGTGCCAGCAGCCAAGTGGCAGGGAACCACTATGGCTACACCTTC.

CDR3 residues: CASTPGGGTYGYTF. CDR3 in DNA: TGTGCCAGCACCCCTGGGGGTGGCACCTATGGCTACACCTTC. V gene TRBV7-6 combines with J gene TRBJ1-2; TRBD1 might be the D (5 bases). The CDR3 is 14 residues long. From germline, CDR1 is SGHVS and CDR2 FNYEAQ. Trimming stripped 7 bases from V and 4 bases from J, with 16 bases between. Complete variable domain (other parts from reference TRBV7-6 and TRBJ1-2): GAGVSQSPRYKVTKRGQDVALRCDPISGHVSLYWYRQALGQGPEFLTYFNYEAQQDKSGLPNDRFSAERPEGSISTLTIQRTEQRDSAMYRCASTPGGGTYGYTFGSGTRLTVV.

The V call is TRBV9, the J call TRBJ2-7, with D perhaps matching TRBD2 (6 bases). Per germline, CDR1 SGDLS and CDR2 YYNGEE. The CDR3 runs to 15 residues. Deletions cut 6 bases from V and 4 bases from J, with 20 bases between. Here the CDR3 reads CASTPGGASLYEQYF. The CDR3 nucleotides are TGTGCCAGCACCCCGGGCGGGGCTTCCCTATACGAGCAGTACTTC.

This clonotype was observed a single time. The junction and the germline gene differ at one end; a read error may be behind it. This rearrangement joins TRBV7-7 to TRBJ2-5, with D possibly matching TRBD2 (6 bases). This CDR3 has 15 amino acids. From germline, CDR1 is SSHAT and CDR2 FNYEAQ (reference sequence). CDR3 protein: CASSLESSDQETQYF. As DNA, the CDR3 is TGTGCTAGCAGCTTAGAGTCTAGCGACCAAGAGACCCAGTACTTC.

In this sample, this clonotype turned up many times. This chain uses TRBV29-1 with TRBJ1-1; tentatively, D is TRBD1 (5 bases). The CDR3 is made up of 13 amino acids. CDR1 SQVTM and CDR2 ANQGSEA come from the germline V gene. Trimming cost V 5 bases and J 8 bases, with 18 bases left between them. CDR3 residues: CSVRGLGVSEAFF. The CDR3 DNA reads TGCAGCGTTAGAGGGTTGGGGGTCTCCGAAGCTTTCTTT.

This chain joins TRBV7-9 and TRBJ2-2, with 8 bases fitting TRBD2. Germline CDR1 SEHNR, CDR2 FQNEAQ (reference sequence). V shed 5 bases, J shed 5 bases, and the junction held 7 bases outside the gene matches. CDR3 length: 15 residues. CDR3 region: CASSAGGAGTGELFF. In DNA, the CDR3 is TGTGCCAGCAGCGCCGGGGGGGCCGGGACCGGGGAGCTGTTTTTT.

The chain carries TRBV7-2 and TRBJ2-5; 7 bases map to TRBD2. This CDR3 contains 15 residues. Per the germline V gene, CDR1 is SGHTA and CDR2 is FQGNSA. V trimming: 5 bases; J trimming: 3 bases; junction bases outside the gene matches: 9. DNA of the CDR3: TGTGCCAGCAGCCTCCGCCCAGCGGGGAAAGAGACCCAGTACTTC. Encoded protein: CASSLRPAGKETQYF.

This clonotype was recorded many times. The rearrangement joins TRBV6-2 or TRBV6-3 to TRBJ1-5, with 7 bases that match TRBD1. J gave up 0 bases and V 5 bases, and 7 bases lay outside the gene matches. The CDR3 is made up of 16 amino acids. Germline V gene sequence: CDR1 MNHEY, CDR2 SVGEGT. The CDR3 region has the DNA TGTGCCAGCAGTCTCCGGGACAGCTATAGCAATCAGCCCCAGCATTTT. This encodes CASSLRDSYSNQPQHF.